The following is a T cell receptor beta chain sequence with its context. The authors' processing: It was from reference gene primer amplification that nucleated cell counts were estimated. Sequencing was performed with immunoSEQ multiplex PCR; in TCRdb, only in-frame clones are kept and a portion is missing. The V and J calls and the clone size are those of that table, but D and trimming were determined from the DNA. The table has about 170,000 clones, around 90% seen once. Looked up from germline, CDR1 is MNHEY and CDR2 is SVGEGT. The CDR3 runs 14 residues. The germline V and J ends were trimmed by 5 bases and 1 base, with 6 bases remaining between them. These data belong to a study of blood T cell repertoires in COVID-19. Turning to the study itself: The analysed material was cDNA or gDNA that came from T cells, B-cell-depleted T cells, or PBMCs.

The source is a woman aged 45-60 years with acute or convalescent COVID-19. The chain is built from TRBV6-2 or TRBV6-3 and TRBJ2-6, with D maybe TRBD1 (5 bases). The sequenced material came from peripheral blood. Here the CDR3 DNA reads TGTGCCAGCAGTCCAGGGTCTGGGGCCAACGTCCTGACTTTC. Protein product: CASSPGSGANVLTF.